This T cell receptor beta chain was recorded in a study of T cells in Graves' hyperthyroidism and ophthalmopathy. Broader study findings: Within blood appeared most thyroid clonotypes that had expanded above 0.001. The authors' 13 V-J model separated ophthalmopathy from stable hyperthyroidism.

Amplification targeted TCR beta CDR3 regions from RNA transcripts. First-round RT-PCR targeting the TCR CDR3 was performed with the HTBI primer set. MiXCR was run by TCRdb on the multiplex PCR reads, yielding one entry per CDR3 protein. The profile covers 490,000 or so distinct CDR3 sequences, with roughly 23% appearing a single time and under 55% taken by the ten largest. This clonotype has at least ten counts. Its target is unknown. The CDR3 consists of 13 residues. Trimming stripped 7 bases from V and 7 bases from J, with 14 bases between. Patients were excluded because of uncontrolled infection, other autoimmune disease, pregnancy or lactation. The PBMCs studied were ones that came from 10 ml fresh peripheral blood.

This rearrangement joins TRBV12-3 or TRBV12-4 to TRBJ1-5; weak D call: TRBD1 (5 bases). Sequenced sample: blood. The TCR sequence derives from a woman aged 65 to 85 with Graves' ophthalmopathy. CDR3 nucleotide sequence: TGTGCCAGCACCTTATCTCAGGGACAGCCCCAGCATTTT. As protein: CASTLSQGQPQHF.